The 15 T cell receptor beta chains below all came from one sample that was sequenced in a study of T cell repertoires in cytomegalovirus infection. No antigens are known for them. Via MiXCR, TCRdb re-called the reads, giving one row per CDR3 protein. The sample yields hundreds of thousands of distinct CDR3 sequences, approximately 46% seen once. Sequences were derived from cultured PBMCs, sampled from culture after CMV antigen stimulation. The source of these receptors is a human donor in good health (CMV status not recorded). Some clones in this sample may be carry-over from other donors' samples.

V is TRBV7-2 and J is TRBJ2-5; tentative D call: TRBD1 (7 bases). CDR1 and CDR2 (germline): SGHTA, FQGNSA. Trimming removed 3 bases at V and 2 bases at J, with 13 bases between. This CDR3 region has 15 residues. The CDR3 reads CASSFGRDRQETQYF. In nucleotides, the CDR3 is TGTGCCAGCAGCTTTGGGCGGGACAGACAAGAGACCCAGTACTTC.

This clonotype was detected a few times. V gene TRBV7-2 combines with J gene TRBJ1-4; D unclear. The CDR3 sequence is 13 residues long. CDR1 is SGHTA and CDR2 is FQGNSA in the germline V gene. Trimming removed 5 bases at V and 7 bases at J, with 11 bases between. The CDR3 DNA follows: TGTGCCAGCAGCCCCACGGTCAGTGAAAAACTGTTTTTT. This sequence encodes CASSPTVSEKLFF. Supplemented by reference TRBV7-2 and TRBJ1-4, the full variable domain reads GAGVSQSPSNKVTEKGKDVELRCDPISGHTALYWYRQSLGQGLEFLIYFQGNSAPDKSGLPSDRFSAERTGGSVSTLTIQRTQQEDSAVYLCASSPTVSEKLFFGSGTQLSVL.

The chain uses TRBV6-5 and TRBJ2-7; 12 positions agree with TRBD1. The trim removed 5 bases at V and 3 bases at J, leaving 5 bases unmatched. Germline V lookup: CDR1 MNHEY, CDR2 SVGAGI. This CDR3 has 15 amino acids. The CDR3 DNA follows: TGTGCCAGCAGTCCCGGGACAGGGGGCGACTACGAGCAGTACTTC. It translates to CASSPGTGGDYEQYF.

This clonotype was observed a few times. The CDR3 DNA reads TGTGCCAGCAGCTTAGTGGGCAGAACGGACGGGGAGCTGTTTTTT. Its protein is CASSLVGRTDGELFF. V gene TRBV7-2 combines with J gene TRBJ2-2; unclear D gene. CDR1 SGHTA and CDR2 FQGNSA come from the germline V gene. V was trimmed by 1 base and J by 7 bases, leaving 13 bases between them. The CDR3 has 15 residues.

The rearrangement joins TRBV7-8 to TRBJ2-7; D is possibly TRBD2 (5 bases). The CDR3 has 15 residues. Germline loops: CDR1 SGHVS, CDR2 FQNEAQ. V gave up 5 bases and J gave up 3 bases, with 17 bases separating them. For the CDR3, the DNA is TGTGCCAGCAGCCTAGGAGGTTCAGGAGTCTACGAGCAGTACTTC. This encodes CASSLGGSGVYEQYF.

This clonotype was recorded a few times. The chain employs TRBV7-8 and TRBJ1-5; 8 bases agree with TRBD1. Germline V gives CDR1 SGHVS, CDR2 FQNEAQ. J lost 7 bases, V lost 4 bases, and 6 bases had no gene match. CDR3 size: 14 residues. CDR3 bases: TGTGCCAGCAGCTCAGGGGGCGAAGGCCAGCCCCAGCATTTT. Residues: CASSSGGEGQPQHF.

A single count supports this clonotype. The chain has TRBV7-2 and TRBJ2-3, with D perhaps TRBD1 (5 bases). Germline loops: CDR1 SGHTA, CDR2 FQGNSA. The length of the CDR3 is 14 residues. V lost 4 bases to trimming and J lost 2 bases, with 10 bases between them. As DNA, the CDR3 is TGTGCCAGCAGCTCGGACATCTACACAGATACGCAGTATTTT. Protein sequence: CASSSDIYTDTQYF.

This rearrangement joins TRBV7-8 to TRBJ2-7; TRBD2 might be the D (5 bases). The CDR3 spans 15 residues. Germline CDR1 reads SGHVS; CDR2 reads FQNEAQ. Trimming removed 5 bases at V and 7 bases at J, with 21 bases between. The CDR3 DNA reads as TGTGCCAGCAGCGCAGGCGGGCTAGCCTCGCGGGAGCAGTACTTC. Translation gives CASSAGGLASREQYF.

This clonotype showed up just a few times. The genes are TRBV12-5 and TRBJ2-3; D is undetermined. Deletions cut 5 bases from V and 0 bases from J, with 21 bases between. Germline V gives CDR1 LGHNT, CDR2 FRNRAP. CDR3 length: 18 residues. The CDR3 DNA follows: TGTGCTAGTGGTAGCCCCGCGGTCCGGGCCTCTAGCACAGATACGCAGTATTTT. Translating it yields CASGSPAVRASSTDTQYF.

This sequence joins TRBV20-1 and TRBJ2-5; either TRBD1 or TRBD2 may supply D (6 bases each). The CDR3 is 14 amino acids. V was clipped by 3 bases and J by 5 bases, with 16 bases between them. Germline CDR1 is DFQATT and CDR2 is SNEGSKA (reference sequence). The CDR3 reads CSARPFGGQETQYF. The CDR3 DNA reads as TGCAGTGCTAGGCCCTTTGGGGGGCAGGAGACCCAGTACTTC.

This chain links TRBV7-6 with TRBJ2-5; the D gene is possibly TRBD2 (6 bases). CDR1 and CDR2 (germline): SGHVS, FNYEAQ. This CDR3 is built from 17 residues. V was trimmed by 5 bases and J by 2 bases, leaving 21 bases between them. The DNA for the CDR3 is TGTGCCAGCAGCCCAGCCCCGGGGAGGAGTTGGCAAGAGACCCAGTACTTC. Its protein product is CASSPAPGRSWQETQYF.

This sequence joins TRBV12-3 or TRBV12-4 and TRBJ2-1; D not certain. This CDR3 spans 13 amino acids. With 3 bases removed from V and 3 bases from J, the gap between germline ends came to 6 bases. In DNA form, the CDR3 reads TGTGCCAGCAGTTTTCGCAACTACAATGAGCAGTTCTTC. Protein sequence: CASSFRNYNEQFF.

The V call is TRBV7-2, the J call TRBJ1-2; D is unresolved. Germline V gene data show CDR1 as SGHTA and CDR2 as FQGNSA. V was pared by 6 bases and J by 2 bases, with 7 bases between. The CDR3 totals 12 residues. CDR3 residues: CASSTANYGYTF. The DNA of the CDR3 is TGTGCCAGCAGTACAGCGAACTATGGCTACACCTTC.

This sequence joins TRBV4-1 and TRBJ1-5, with D possibly being TRBD1 (5 bases). Trimming stripped 5 bases from V and 0 bases from J, with 11 bases between. The CDR3 runs 15 residues. CDR1 MGHRA and CDR2 YSYEKL come from the germline V gene. The CDR3 region is CASSGEGNSNQPQHF. The CDR3 region has the DNA TGCGCCAGCAGCGGAGAGGGGAATAGCAATCAGCCCCAGCATTTT.

V is TRBV18 and J is TRBJ2-5; D uncertain. With 2 bases removed from V and 1 base from J, the gap between germline ends came to 8 bases. Germline CDR1 KGHSH, CDR2 LQKENI. The CDR3 runs to 14 residues. CDR3 amino acids: CASSPSNSQETQYF. CDR3 sequence (DNA): TGTGCCAGCTCACCATCTAACAGCCAAGAGACCCAGTACTTC.